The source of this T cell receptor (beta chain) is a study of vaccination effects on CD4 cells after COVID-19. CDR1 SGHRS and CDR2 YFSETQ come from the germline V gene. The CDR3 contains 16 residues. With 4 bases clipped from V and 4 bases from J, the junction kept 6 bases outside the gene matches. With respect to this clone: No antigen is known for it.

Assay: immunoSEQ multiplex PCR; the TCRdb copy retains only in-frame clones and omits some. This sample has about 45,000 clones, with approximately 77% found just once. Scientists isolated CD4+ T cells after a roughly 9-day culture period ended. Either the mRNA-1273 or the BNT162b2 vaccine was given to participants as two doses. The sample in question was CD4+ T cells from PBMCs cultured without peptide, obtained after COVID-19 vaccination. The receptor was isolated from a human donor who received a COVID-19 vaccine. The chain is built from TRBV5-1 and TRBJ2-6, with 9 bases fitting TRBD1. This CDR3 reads CASSTLQGAGANVLTF. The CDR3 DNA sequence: TGCGCCAGCAGCACCTTACAGGGGGCGGGGGCCAACGTCCTGACTTTC.